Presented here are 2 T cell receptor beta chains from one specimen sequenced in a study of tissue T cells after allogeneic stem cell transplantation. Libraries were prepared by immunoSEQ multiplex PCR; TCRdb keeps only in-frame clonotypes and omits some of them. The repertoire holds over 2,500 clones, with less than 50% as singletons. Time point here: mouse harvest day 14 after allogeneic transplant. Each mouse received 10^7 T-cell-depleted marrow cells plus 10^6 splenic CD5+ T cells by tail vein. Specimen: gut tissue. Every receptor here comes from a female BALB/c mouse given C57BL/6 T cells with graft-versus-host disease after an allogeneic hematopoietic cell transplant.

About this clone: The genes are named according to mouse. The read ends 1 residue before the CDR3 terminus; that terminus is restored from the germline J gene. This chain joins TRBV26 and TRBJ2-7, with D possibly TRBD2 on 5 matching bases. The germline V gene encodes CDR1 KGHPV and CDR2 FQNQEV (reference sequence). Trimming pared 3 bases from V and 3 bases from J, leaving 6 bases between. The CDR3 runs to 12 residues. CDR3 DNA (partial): TGTGCCAGCAGTCTTGGGGTCTATGAACAGTAC. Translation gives CASSLGVYEQY. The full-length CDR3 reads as CASSLGVYEQYF.

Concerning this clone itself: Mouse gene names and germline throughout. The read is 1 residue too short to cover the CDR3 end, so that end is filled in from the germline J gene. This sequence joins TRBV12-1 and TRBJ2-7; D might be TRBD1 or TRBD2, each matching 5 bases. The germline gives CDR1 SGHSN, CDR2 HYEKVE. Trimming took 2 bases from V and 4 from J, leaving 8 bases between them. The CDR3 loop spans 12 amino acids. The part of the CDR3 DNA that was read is TGTGCCAGCTCTCCGGGACGGTATGAACAGTAC. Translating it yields CASSPGRYEQY. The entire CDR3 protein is CASSPGRYEQYF.